Described below is a single T cell receptor beta chain sequence and its context. TCRdb analysed the 5' RACE reads with MiXCR anew, one entry per CDR3 protein. The table shows some 300,000 distinct CDR3 sequences, with over 8.5% occurring only once. V shed 4 bases and J 3 bases; nucleotides not matched to a gene: 0. This CDR3 spans 13 amino acids. Germline CDR1 and CDR2: LGHDT and YNNKEL (reference sequence). These data originate in a study of T cells after yellow fever vaccination. The chain combines TRBV3-1 with TRBJ2-1, with TRBD2 matching over 7 bases. This sample comprised CD4+ T cells sorted from PBMCs, obtained 45 days after the yellow fever booster vaccination. The receptor was derived from a man aged 18 to 30 who received the YFV17D yellow fever vaccine. CDR3 coding DNA: TGTGCCAGCAGCCGGGACTACTACAATGAGCAGTTCTTC. Protein sequence: CASSRDYYNEQFF.